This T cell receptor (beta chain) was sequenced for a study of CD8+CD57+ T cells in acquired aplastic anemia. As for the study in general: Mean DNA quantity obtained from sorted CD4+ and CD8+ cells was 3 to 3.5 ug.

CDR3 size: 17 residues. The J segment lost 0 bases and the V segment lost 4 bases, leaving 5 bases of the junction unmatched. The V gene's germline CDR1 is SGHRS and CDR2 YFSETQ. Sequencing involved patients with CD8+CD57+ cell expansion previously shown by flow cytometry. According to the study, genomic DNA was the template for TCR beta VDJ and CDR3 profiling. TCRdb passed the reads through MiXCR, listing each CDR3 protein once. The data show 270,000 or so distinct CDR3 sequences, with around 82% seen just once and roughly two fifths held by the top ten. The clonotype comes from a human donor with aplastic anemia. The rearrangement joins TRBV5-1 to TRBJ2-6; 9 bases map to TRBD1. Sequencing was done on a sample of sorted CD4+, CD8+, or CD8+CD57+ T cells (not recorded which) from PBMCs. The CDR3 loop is CASSPGQGPSGANVLTF. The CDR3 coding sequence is TGCGCCAGCAGCCCGGGACAGGGTCCCTCTGGGGCCAACGTCCTGACTTTC.